The source of this TCR beta chain is a study of blood T cell repertoires in COVID-19. Study details: T cells, B-cell-depleted T cells, or PBMCs provided the cDNA or gDNA that served as material.

The repertoire was sequenced with immunoSEQ multiplex PCR; TCRdb's copy has only in-frame clones and lacks some. This table holds roughly 330,000 clones, around 90% found once. Individuals aged about 18 to 90 years were recruited from about two dozen US areas. Each recovered donor of Cohort 3 presented with two negative PCRs, clearance, or symptom resolution. The sample taken for sequencing was PBMCs or T cells enriched from blood (not recorded which). The source of this sequence is a man aged 30 to 45 who had recovered from COVID-19.

CDR3 DNA: TGTGCCAGCAGTGAAAGGACAGGGGGCAGGACACCCCTCCACTTT. Translation gives CASSERTGGRTPLHF. The chain combines TRBV2 with TRBJ1-6, with 11 bases that match TRBD1. Germline-derived CDR1 and CDR2 are SNHLY and FYNNEI. The CDR3 length is 15 residues. V trimming: 2 bases; J trimming: 11 bases; junction bases outside the gene matches: 5.